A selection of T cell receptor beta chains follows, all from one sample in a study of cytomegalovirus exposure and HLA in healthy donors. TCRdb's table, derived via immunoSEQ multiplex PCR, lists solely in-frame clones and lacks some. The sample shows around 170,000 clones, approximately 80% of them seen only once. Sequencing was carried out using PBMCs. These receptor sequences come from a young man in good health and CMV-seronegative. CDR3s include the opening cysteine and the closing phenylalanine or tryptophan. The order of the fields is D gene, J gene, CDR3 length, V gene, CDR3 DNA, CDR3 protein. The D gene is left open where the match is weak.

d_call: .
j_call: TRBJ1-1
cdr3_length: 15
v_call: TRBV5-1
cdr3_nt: TGCGCCAGCAGCGGGTCGGACAGTAAGAACACTGAAGCTTTCTTT
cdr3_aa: CASSGSDSKNTEAFF

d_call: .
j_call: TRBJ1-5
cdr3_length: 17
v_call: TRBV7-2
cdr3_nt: TGTGCCAGCAGATACGCCCAAGGGACTAATAGCAATCAGCCCCAGCATTTT
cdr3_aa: CASRYAQGTNSNQPQHF

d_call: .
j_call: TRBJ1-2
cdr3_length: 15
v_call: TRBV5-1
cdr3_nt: TGCGCCAGCAGCTTGCGTGCAGGGACTAACTATGGCTACACCTTC
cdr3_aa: CASSLRAGTNYGYTF

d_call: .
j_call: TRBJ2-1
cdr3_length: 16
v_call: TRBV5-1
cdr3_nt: TGCGCCAGCAGCCCGGCCGTTGGCGCTAGCAACAATGAGCAGTTCTTC
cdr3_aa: CASSPAVGASNNEQFF

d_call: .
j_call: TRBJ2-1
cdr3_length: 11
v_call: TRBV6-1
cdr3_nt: TGTGCCAGCAGGATCCATCTAGTCCCCTTCTTC
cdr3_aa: CASRIHLVPFF

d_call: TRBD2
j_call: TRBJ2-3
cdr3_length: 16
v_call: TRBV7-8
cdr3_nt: TGTGCCAGCAGCATTTTTAGCGGGGGGGCTACAGATACGCAGTATTTT
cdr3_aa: CASSIFSGGATDTQYF

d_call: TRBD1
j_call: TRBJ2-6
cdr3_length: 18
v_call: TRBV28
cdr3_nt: TGTGCCAGCAGTCTCCGGACAGGGGCCCCCTTCGGGGCCAACGTCCTGACTTTC
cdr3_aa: CASSLRTGAPFGANVLTF

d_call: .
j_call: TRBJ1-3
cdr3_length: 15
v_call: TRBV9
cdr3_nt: TGTGCCAGCAGCGCGGACATCAACTCTGGAAACACCATATATTTT
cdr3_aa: CASSADINSGNTIYF

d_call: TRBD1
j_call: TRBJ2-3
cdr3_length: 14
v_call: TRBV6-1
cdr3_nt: TGTGCCAGCAGTGAACGGGGACAGACAGATACGCAGTATTTT
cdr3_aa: CASSERGQTDTQYF

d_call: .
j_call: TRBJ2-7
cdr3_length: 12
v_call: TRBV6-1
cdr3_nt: TGTGCCAGCAGCAGAACAGACTACGAGCAGTACTTC
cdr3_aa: CASSRTDYEQYF